This entry describes one T cell receptor (beta chain). Its specificity is not known. These data are taken from a study of radiotherapy plus CTLA-4 blockade in lung cancer. The CDR3 runs to 13 residues. V was trimmed by 0 bases and J by 6 bases, leaving 6 bases between them. The germline CDR1 and CDR2 sequences are MNHEY and SVGAGI. Regarding the study as a whole: Among blood TCR repertoires after radiotherapy plus ipilimumab, tumor-derived clones expanded. With interferon-beta, early dynamics of blood T cell clones were reported to best predict response.

Those with chemo-refractory metastatic non-small-cell lung cancer were treated with focal radiation combined with CTLA-4 blockade using ipilimumab. Method: immunoSEQ multiplex PCR; TCRdb's copy keeps in-frame clones and lacks some. This sample has about 73,000 clones; about nine tenths occur once, and the top ten carry 40%. This chain uses TRBV6-5 with TRBJ2-1, with D unclear. The source is a human donor with non-small cell lung cancer that progressed on radiotherapy plus ipilimumab. The material sequenced was peripheral blood, taken from a patient treated with radiotherapy plus ipilimumab. The CDR3 DNA reads TGTGCCAGCAGTTACTCGCTCGTCAATGAGCAGTTCTTC. This gives the protein CASSYSLVNEQFF.